The rows below give T cell receptor beta chains drawn from one sample of a study of patients and donors after allogeneic stem cell transplantation. MiXCR was run by TCRdb on the RT-PCR reads, yielding one entry per CDR3 protein. The table includes roughly 960,000 distinct CDR3 sequences, roughly 17% detected once. The sequenced sample consisted of blood, either unsorted or a sorted T cell fraction (not recorded which). Receptors were obtained from a human donor who was either an allogeneic HSCT recipient or a stem cell or donor lymphocyte infusion donor (not recorded which). It is not recorded whose cells these are; they may come from a transplant donor. Each CDR3 is given without its conserved first and last residue. The order of the fields is clone size, J gene, V gene, CDR3 protein. The size of a clone is reported for some rows only, either as once, few or many, or as a class for expanded clones.

>-|TRBJ1-3|TRBV20-1
SARGTDRERGNTIY
>few|TRBJ2-2|TRBV30
AWSVAALGTGELF
>few|TRBJ2-7|TRBV5-8
ASSGGTGQGFDEQY
>-|TRBJ1-5|TRBV5-6
ASSLGAGDQPQH
>-|TRBJ1-1|TRBV4-1
ASSFGQQLNTEAF
>-|TRBJ2-1|TRBV24-1
ATSDVGKRNNEQF
>few|TRBJ2-3|TRBV3-1
ASSHAGPASTDTQY
>few|TRBJ2-5|TRBV15
ATSGETSGSGETQY
>-|TRBJ1-6|TRBV6-5
ASSSRDRDNSPLH
>-|TRBJ1-2|TRBV2
ASRRRDFNYGYT
>-|TRBJ2-3|TRBV11-3
ASRKRPGQSADTQY
>few|TRBJ2-7|TRBV20-1
SARDPGYTYEQY
>few|TRBJ2-7|TRBV28
ASSLQGVTYEQY
>few|TRBJ2-7|TRBV12-3/TRBV12-4
ASSGAVNSPYEQY
>-|TRBJ2-3|TRBV7-2
ASSLAPVAGRDTQY
>-|TRBJ2-7|TRBV20-1
SADPGRDSYEQY
>-|TRBJ2-2|TRBV6-5
ASSWGLRGEGGNTGELF
>few|TRBJ2-1|TRBV6-5
ASSYSNNAWRGGNEQF
>-|TRBJ2-7|TRBV27
ATGLAYEQY
>-|TRBJ1-1|TRBV5-1
ASSPRQGGMNTEAF
>-|TRBJ2-7|TRBV7-6
ASSPLHWGSYEQY
>-|TRBJ2-1|TRBV15
ATSRTGLEQF
>-|TRBJ1-2|TRBV6-1
ASRAGTRIGGYT
>-|TRBJ1-1|TRBV11-2
ASSLVGQGISEAF
>-|TRBJ2-2|TRBV6-5
ASSYLTSGNTGELF
>few|TRBJ1-2|TRBV4-3
ASSQVTGPNGYT
>-|TRBJ1-1|TRBV6-2/TRBV6-3
ASFAIGGMNTEAF
>few|TRBJ2-7|TRBV5-1
ASSFTGQGPHEQY
>-|TRBJ1-6|TRBV12-3/TRBV12-4
ASSRRLTANSPLH
>-|TRBJ2-5|TRBV6-5
ASSYDSPGETQY
>-|TRBJ2-3|TRBV5-4
ASSSLIDTQY
>few|TRBJ2-5|TRBV19
ASSIEGLETQY
>few|TRBJ2-1|TRBV5-1
ASSFPGGYNEQF
>few|TRBJ1-5|TRBV20-1
SAREVAQPQH
>-|TRBJ2-2|TRBV7-9
ASSFGDYGAGELF
>once|TRBJ2-5|TRBV5-6
ASSRGTRQETQY
>few|TRBJ2-1|TRBV5-1
ASSTRQSGRPTYNEQF
>-|TRBJ2-2|TRBV28
ASSFPGGGEDTGELS